This T cell receptor beta chain emerged from a study of PD-1 blockade in mismatch repair-deficient tumors. About the research overall: Patients had around 11 mismatch repair-deficient cancer types, all previously treated and progressing. Study-wide results and limits: Rapid post-treatment expansion, then contraction, generally preceding radiologic response, marked tumor-resident clones.

Here immunoSEQ multiplex PCR was the method, and the copy in TCRdb shows in-frame clones only, minus some. The sample holds 25,000 to 30,000 clones; roughly 84% are singletons and the top ten take under 3.5%. Per germline, CDR1 SGHVS and CDR2 FNYEAQ. Trimming shortened V by 0 bases and J by 0 bases, and 13 bases separated the two germline ends. CDR3 size: 17 residues. Mismatch repair deficiency was confirmed in all patients, by PCR or immunohistochemistry. TCR sequencing covered a few patients who responded to pembrolizumab. As regards this clone: The antigen is not known.

This specimen was PBMCs, taken before pembrolizumab treatment. This receptor was taken from an adult with mismatch repair-deficient cancer. The V gene is TRBV7-6, the J gene TRBJ2-3, with D perhaps TRBD2 (6 bases). The CDR3: CASSLAFGSGSTDTQYF. As DNA, the CDR3 is TGTGCCAGCAGCTTAGCATTCGGGAGCGGAAGCACAGATACGCAGTATTTT.